These 5 T cell receptor beta chains were sequenced from one sample in a study of early T cells in non-severe SARS-CoV-2 infection. TCRdb re-called the 5' RACE reads through MiXCR, storing one row per CDR3 protein. The sample shows about 45,000 distinct CDR3 sequences, roughly 11% of them seen only once. What was sequenced was whole blood. The receptors originated from an adult who was a healthcare worker with PCR-confirmed SARS-CoV-2 infection or an uninfected control (not recorded which).

The sample holds a few counts of this clonotype. The CDR3 spells CASSWSFPPGANVLTF. The CDR3, as DNA: TGTGCCAGCAGTTGGTCTTTCCCTCCCGGGGCCAACGTCCTGACTTTC. V is TRBV6-2 or TRBV6-3 and J is TRBJ2-6; the D is unclear. This CDR3 contains 16 residues. Trimming shortened V by 4 bases and J by 4 bases, and 14 bases separated the two germline ends. Germline V gene sequence: CDR1 MNHEY, CDR2 SVGEGT.

In its sample, this clonotype was seen many times. This rearrangement joins TRBV7-8 to TRBJ2-2; D might be TRBD1 (6 bases). This CDR3 is 18 amino acids long. Germline values: CDR1 SGHVS, CDR2 FQNEAQ. Trimming shortened V by 1 base and J by 4 bases, and 19 bases separated the two germline ends. The CDR3 bases are TGTGCCAGCAGCTTAGTCCCCCCGGACAGATTTGGCACCGGGGAGCTGTTTTTT. Its protein is CASSLVPPDRFGTGELFF.

This clonotype occurred many times. The rearrangement joins TRBV7-9 to TRBJ1-2; TRBD1 agrees at 8 bases. This CDR3 region has 13 residues. The V gene's germline CDR1 is SEHNR and CDR2 FQNEAQ (reference sequence). Unmatched junction bases numbered 2, after V lost 4 bases and J lost 4 bases. The chain's CDR3 is CASSSGQGYGYTF. CDR3 bases: TGTGCCAGCAGCTCAGGACAGGGCTATGGCTACACCTTC.

The sample holds many counts of this clonotype. The rearrangement joins TRBV14 to TRBJ1-1; 8 positions agree with TRBD1. The trim removed 2 bases at V and 9 bases at J, leaving 11 bases unmatched. Germline V gives CDR1 SGHDN, CDR2 FVKESK. This CDR3 is built from 15 residues. The DNA for the CDR3 is TGTGCCAGCAGCCAACGCGGGACAGGAGGCTTGAAAGCTTTCTTT. This sequence encodes CASSQRGTGGLKAFF. Full variable domain (missing parts from reference TRBV14 and TRBJ1-1): EAGVTQFPSHSVIEKGQTVTLRCDPISGHDNLYWYRRVMGKEIKFLLHFVKESKQDESGMPNNRFLAERTGGTYSTLKVQPAELEDSGVYFCASSQRGTGGLKAFFGQGTRLTVV.

This clonotype was seen a handful of times. The gene calls are TRBV28 and TRBJ2-5; the D call may be TRBD1 or TRBD2 (5 bases each). CDR3 length: 14 residues. V was pared by 5 bases and J by 5 bases, with 15 bases between. Germline values: CDR1 MDHEN, CDR2 SYDVKM. CDR3 sequence: CASSHTGTTETQYF. In DNA form, the CDR3 reads TGTGCCAGCAGTCACACCGGGACGACGGAGACCCAGTACTTC.